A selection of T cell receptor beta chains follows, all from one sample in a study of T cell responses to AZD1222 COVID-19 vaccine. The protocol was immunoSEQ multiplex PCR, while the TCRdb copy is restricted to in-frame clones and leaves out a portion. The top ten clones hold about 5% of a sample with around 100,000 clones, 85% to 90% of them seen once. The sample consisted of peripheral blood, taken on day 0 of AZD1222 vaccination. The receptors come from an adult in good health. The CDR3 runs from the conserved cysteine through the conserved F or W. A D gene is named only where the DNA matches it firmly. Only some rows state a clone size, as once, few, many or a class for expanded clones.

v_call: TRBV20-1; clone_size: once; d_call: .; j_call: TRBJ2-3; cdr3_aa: CSAQAYTQYF; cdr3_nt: TGCAGTGCCCAAGCTTATACGCAGTATTTT
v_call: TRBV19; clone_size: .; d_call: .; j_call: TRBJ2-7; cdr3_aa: CASKKPESPVQYF; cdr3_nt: TGTGCCAGTAAAAAACCGGAGAGCCCCGTGCAGTACTTC
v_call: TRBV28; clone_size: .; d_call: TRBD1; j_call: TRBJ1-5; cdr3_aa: CASTQLRDRGQPQHF; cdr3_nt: TGTGCCAGCACCCAACTCCGAGACAGGGGTCAGCCCCAGCATTTT
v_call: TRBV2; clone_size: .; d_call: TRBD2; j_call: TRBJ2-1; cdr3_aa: CASRAGVTVINEQFF; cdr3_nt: TGTGCCAGCAGAGCGGGGGTGACGGTGATCAATGAGCAGTTCTTC
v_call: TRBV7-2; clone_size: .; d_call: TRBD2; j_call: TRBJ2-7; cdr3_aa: CASRKVAGDIYEQYF; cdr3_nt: TGTGCCAGCAGAAAAGTAGCGGGAGACATCTACGAGCAGTACTTC
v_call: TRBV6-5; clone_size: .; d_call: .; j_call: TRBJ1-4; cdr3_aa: CASSRQGGDEKLFF; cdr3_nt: TGTGCCAGCAGTAGGCAGGGAGGGGATGAAAAACTGTTTTTT
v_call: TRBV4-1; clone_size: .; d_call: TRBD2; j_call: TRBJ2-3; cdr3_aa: CASTRVLGRTRSNTDTQYF; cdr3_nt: TGCGCCAGCACCCGAGTACTAGGAAGGACTAGGTCCAACACAGATACGCAGTATTTT
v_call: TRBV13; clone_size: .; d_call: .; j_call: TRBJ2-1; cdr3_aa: CASSPRQSSYNEQFF; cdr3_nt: TGTGCCAGCAGCCCGCGACAGAGCTCCTACAATGAGCAGTTCTTC
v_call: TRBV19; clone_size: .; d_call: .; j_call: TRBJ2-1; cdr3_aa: CATGQNEQFF; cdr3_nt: TGTGCCACCGGACAGAATGAGCAGTTCTTC
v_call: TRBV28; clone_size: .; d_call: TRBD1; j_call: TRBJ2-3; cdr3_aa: CASSVTGVSDTQYF; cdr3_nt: TGTGCCAGCAGTGTCACAGGGGTTTCAGATACGCAGTATTTT
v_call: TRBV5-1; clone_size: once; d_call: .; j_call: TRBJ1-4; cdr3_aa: CASSLGQFDEKLFF; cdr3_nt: TGCGCCAGCAGCTTGGGACAGTTTGACGAAAAACTGTTTTTT
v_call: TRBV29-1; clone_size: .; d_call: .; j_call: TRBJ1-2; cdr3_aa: CSVLQAGGYGYTF; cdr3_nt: TGCAGCGTTTTACAGGCTGGCGGCTATGGCTACACCTTC
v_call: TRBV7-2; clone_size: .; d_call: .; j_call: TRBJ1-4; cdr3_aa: CASSPARRDEKLFF; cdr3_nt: TGTGCCAGCAGCCCCGCACGGAGGGATGAAAAACTGTTTTTT
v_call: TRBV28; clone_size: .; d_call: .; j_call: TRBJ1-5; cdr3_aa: CASSPTGSLDQPQHF; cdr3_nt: TGTGCCAGCAGTCCGACGGGTTCGTTGGATCAGCCCCAGCATTTT
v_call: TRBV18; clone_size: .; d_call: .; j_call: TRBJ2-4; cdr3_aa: CASSPPDNPNIQYF; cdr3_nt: TGTGCCAGCTCACCACCGGACAACCCAAACATTCAGTACTTC
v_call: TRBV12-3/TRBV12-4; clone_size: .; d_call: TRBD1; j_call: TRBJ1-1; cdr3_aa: CASSRDSSAEAFF; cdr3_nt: TGTGCCAGCAGCAGGGACAGCAGCGCTGAAGCTTTCTTT
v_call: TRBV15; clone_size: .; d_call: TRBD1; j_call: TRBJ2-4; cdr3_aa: CATLGQGKNIQYF; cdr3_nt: TGTGCCACTTTGGGACAGGGCAAAAACATTCAGTACTTC
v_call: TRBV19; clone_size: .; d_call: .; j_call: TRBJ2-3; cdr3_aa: CASSIGQSTDTQYF; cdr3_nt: TGTGCCAGTAGTATAGGGCAGTCCACAGATACGCAGTATTTT